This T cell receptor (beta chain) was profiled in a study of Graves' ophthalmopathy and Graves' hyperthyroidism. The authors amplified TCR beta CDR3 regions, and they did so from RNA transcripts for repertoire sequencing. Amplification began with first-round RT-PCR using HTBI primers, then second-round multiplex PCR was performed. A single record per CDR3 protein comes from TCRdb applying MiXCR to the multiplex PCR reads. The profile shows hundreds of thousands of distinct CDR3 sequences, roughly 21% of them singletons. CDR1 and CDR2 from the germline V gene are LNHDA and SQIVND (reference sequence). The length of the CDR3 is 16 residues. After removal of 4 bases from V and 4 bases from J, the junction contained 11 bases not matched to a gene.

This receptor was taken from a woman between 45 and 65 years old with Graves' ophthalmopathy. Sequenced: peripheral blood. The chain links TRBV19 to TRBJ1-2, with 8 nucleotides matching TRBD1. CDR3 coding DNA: TGTGCCAGTAGTACGACCCTGACAGGGGCGACCTATGGCTACACCTTC. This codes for CASSTTLTGATYGYTF.